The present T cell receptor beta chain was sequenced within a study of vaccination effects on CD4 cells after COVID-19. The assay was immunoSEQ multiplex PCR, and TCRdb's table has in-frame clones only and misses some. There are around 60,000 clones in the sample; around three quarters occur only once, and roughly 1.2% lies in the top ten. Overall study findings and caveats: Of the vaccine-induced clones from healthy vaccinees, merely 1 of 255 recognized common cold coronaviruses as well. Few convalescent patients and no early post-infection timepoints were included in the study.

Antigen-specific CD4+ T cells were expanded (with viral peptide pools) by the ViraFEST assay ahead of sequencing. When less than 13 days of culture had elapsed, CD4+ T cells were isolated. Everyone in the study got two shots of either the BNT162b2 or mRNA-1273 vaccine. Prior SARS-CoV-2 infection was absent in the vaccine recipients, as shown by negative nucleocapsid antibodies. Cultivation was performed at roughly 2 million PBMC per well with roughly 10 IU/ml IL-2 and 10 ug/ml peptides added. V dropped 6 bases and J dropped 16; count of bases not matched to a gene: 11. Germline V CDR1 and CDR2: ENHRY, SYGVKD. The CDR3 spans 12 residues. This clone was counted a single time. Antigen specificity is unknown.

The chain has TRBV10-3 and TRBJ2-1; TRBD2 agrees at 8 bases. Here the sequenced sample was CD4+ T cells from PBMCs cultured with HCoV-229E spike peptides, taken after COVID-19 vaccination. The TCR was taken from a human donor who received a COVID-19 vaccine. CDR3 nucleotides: TGTGCCATCAGCGCCTGGCGGGGGGTTATCTTCTTC. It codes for CAISAWRGVIFF.